The clone carrying this TCR gamma chain has a handful of counts. Germline values: CDR1 VENAVY, CDR2 YDSYNSRV. V lost 3 bases, J lost 3 bases, and 13 bases stayed unmatched. This CDR3 spans 17 amino acids. This specimen belongs to a study of gamma delta lymphoproliferative disorders and STAT genes. Overall study: Some sequenced Tgammadelta LGLL patients were symptomatic; others had indolent disease. Delta-chain libraries followed the EuroClonality-NGS standard operating procedure.

Sequencing used genomic DNA taken from PBMCs of patients and controls. TCRdb reran clone calling via CATT on the multiplex PCR reads. The sample records around 2,500 gamma-chain clones, roughly a fifth being singletons. The chain couples TRGV8 to TRGJP2. TCRdb records no J gene; here it was assigned by comparing the DNA to germline. The source is a human donor with gamma-delta T-cell large granular lymphocyte leukemia. The sequenced sample was blood. In nucleotides, the CDR3 is TGTGCCACCTGGGATGAAGGAAAGGGGGGTAGTGATTGGATCAAGACGTTT. It encodes CATWDEGKGGSDWIKTF.